This TCR beta chain emerged from a study of human T cells and chemical hapten exposure. Study information: Epicutaneous patch tests delivered 0.01% DPC to the upper back, with evaluation at 6 days.

This clonotype was picked up many times. The antigen remains unidentified. Study-wide points: Expanded TCRs made up significantly more big CDR3 similarity clusters than controls did.

From the RACE reads, TCRdb called clonotypes with MiXCR, one entry per CDR3 protein. The table has approximately 82,000 distinct CDR3 sequences, 5% to 8.5% seen once. Time point defined: patch test 2, 6 weeks after DPC sensitization. Treatment here: therapeutic diphenylcyclopropenone sensitization with weekly scalp DPC. The material sequenced was whole blood, taken in connection with sensitization to the hapten diphenylcyclopropenone (DPC). The source of this sequence is a woman aged 25-40 years with alopecia areata. Some clones in this sample may be carry-over from other donors' samples.

Here the CDR3 reads CASSWDNSPLHF. The CDR3 bases are TGTGCCAGCAGCTGGGATAATTCACCCCTCCACTTT. The chain is built from TRBV7-9 and TRBJ1-6; D is ambiguous. This CDR3 comprises 12 residues. V lost 4 bases and J lost 5, with 3 bases in between. CDR1 and CDR2 (germline): SEHNR, FQNEAQ (reference sequence).